This TCR beta chain is drawn from a study of breast tumors, draining lymph nodes, adjacent tissues. Whole-study findings and limits: Compared with basal-like, luminal-like tumors shared significantly more repertoire with nontumor tissue. Tumors had less TCR diversity than lymph nodes, more than nontumor tissue. The data were judged consistent with most tumor T cells coming from lymph node and expanding in tumor. That most tumor T cells come from lymph nodes remained unproven.

TCRdb redid the calling of the multiplex PCR reads with MiXCR, one entry per CDR3 protein. The profile covers fewer than 200,000 distinct CDR3 sequences, with around a third appearing a single time and roughly 4.3% taken by the ten largest. The CDR3 totals 15 residues. The V segment lost 5 bases and the J segment 7 bases; nucleotides outside the gene matches: 8. The germline V gene has CDR1 SGHTA and CDR2 FQGNSA. This clonotype has a count of ten or more. The antigen is undetermined. Axillary draining lymph nodes of breast cancer patients supplied the node samples. The chain is built from TRBV7-2 and TRBJ2-1; 10 bases are shared with TRBD1. The sequenced sample was axillary lymph node tissue. The clonotype comes from a female donor with breast cancer. Some clones in this sample may be carry-over from other donors' samples. The CDR3 bases are TGTGCCAGCAGCCAACGGGGGGACAGGGGTAATGAGCAGTTCTTC. Translating gives CASSQRGDRGNEQFF.